A selection of T cell receptor beta chains follows, all from one sample in a study of shared clonotypes between healthy human individuals. The repertoire was sequenced with immunoSEQ multiplex PCR; TCRdb's copy has only in-frame clones and lacks some. The table includes over a million clones, approximately 97% detected once. The sequencing input was naive CD4+ T cells sorted from blood. The receptor set was obtained from a man aged 30 to 45 in good health. The CDR3 runs from the conserved cysteine through the conserved F or W. D genes are given only for firm matches. Size values are once, few and many counts, or a class for expanded clones, and some rows have none.

j_call,cdr3_length,clone_size,d_call,v_call,cdr3_nt,cdr3_aa
TRBJ2-5,15,-,TRBD2,TRBV6-1,TGTGCCAGCAGCCGAGCGGGAGCGTACCAAGAGACCCAGTACTTC,CASSRAGAYQETQYF
TRBJ1-1,15,-,-,TRBV2,TGTGCCAGCAGTGAATGGGGGTATGGGTACACTGAAGCTTTCTTT,CASSEWGYGYTEAFF
TRBJ2-5,19,-,TRBD1,TRBV11-2,TGTGCCAGCAGCTTAGATCAGAAAAGGACAGGAGTGATGAAAGAGACCCAGTACTTC,CASSLDQKRTGVMKETQYF
TRBJ2-7,17,-,TRBD1,TRBV19,TGTGCCAGTAGTTCCCGCTATGTGACAGGGCTCAGAGGGGAGCAGTACTTC,CASSSRYVTGLRGEQYF
TRBJ1-2,16,-,-,TRBV7-2,TGTGCCAGCAGCTCTCCACCGACTATAGTTAACTATGGCTACACCTTC,CASSSPPTIVNYGYTF
TRBJ1-3,13,-,TRBD1,TRBV30,TGTGCCTGGAGAACAGGGGTTGGAAACACCATATATTTT,CAWRTGVGNTIYF
TRBJ1-1,14,-,-,TRBV30,TGTGCCTGGAGTTCGGGAGGGGAGAACACTGAAGCTTTCTTT,CAWSSGGENTEAFF
TRBJ2-2,16,-,-,TRBV9,TGTGCCAGCAGCGTCCAGACTAGAACAGTTACCGGGGAGCTGTTTTTT,CASSVQTRTVTGELFF
TRBJ1-5,14,once,-,TRBV9,TGTGCCAGCAGCGTAGGGTTTGAGAATCAGCCCCAGCATTTT,CASSVGFENQPQHF
TRBJ2-1,13,-,TRBD2,TRBV2,TGTGCCAGCAGTTTTCTAGCGGGAGAAAAGCAGTTCTTC,CASSFLAGEKQFF
TRBJ1-2,13,few,-,TRBV2,TGTGCCAGCAGTGAAGTCGGGGGAAGAGGCTACACCTTC,CASSEVGGRGYTF
TRBJ2-5,15,-,-,TRBV19,TGTGCCAGTAGTCGGAACGGGAGCGGTAAAGAGACCCAGTACTTC,CASSRNGSGKETQYF
TRBJ2-5,14,-,TRBD2,TRBV5-1,TGCGCCAGCAGCTGGGGGGGAGCGTCGGAGACCCAGTACTTC,CASSWGGASETQYF
TRBJ2-1,15,-,-,TRBV10-2,TGCGCCAGCAGTGATTGGCAGTACGCCTACAATGAGCAGTTCTTC,CASSDWQYAYNEQFF
TRBJ2-7,17,-,TRBD2,TRBV7-9,TGTGCCAGCAGCTTCCCTAGCGGGAGGGGGAGGTCCTACGAGCAGTACTTC,CASSFPSGRGRSYEQYF
TRBJ1-1,14,once,-,TRBV5-1,TGCGCCAGCAGCTTGGTCGACAGGAACACTGAAGCTTTCTTT,CASSLVDRNTEAFF
TRBJ1-2,14,-,-,TRBV2,TGTGCCAGCAGTGATTTGGGGGAGGGACGCGGCTACACCTTC,CASSDLGEGRGYTF
TRBJ1-2,10,once,-,TRBV20-1,TGCAGTTCCCAGGGGAATGGCTACACCTTC,CSSQGNGYTF
TRBJ2-1,17,-,-,TRBV11-2,TGTGCCAGCAGCCGACAAATGGTGGGACGTATGCAGAATGAGCAGTTCTTC,CASSRQMVGRMQNEQFF
TRBJ2-1,16,-,TRBD2,TRBV5-4,TGTGCCAGCAGCCCGGGACTAGCGGGAGGTGGTAATGAGCAGTTCTTC,CASSPGLAGGGNEQFF
TRBJ2-3,13,-,-,TRBV28,TGTGCCAGCAGGGAGGGGGGCACAGATACGCAGTATTTT,CASREGGTDTQYF
TRBJ2-5,12,-,-,TRBV5-1,TGCGCCAGCAGCCCCCTGGGGGAGACCCAGTACTTC,CASSPLGETQYF
TRBJ2-5,13,-,-,TRBV2,TGTGCCAGCAGGGAACAGGGTTGGGAGACCCAGTACTTC,CASREQGWETQYF
TRBJ2-3,14,-,-,TRBV5-1,TGCGCCAGCAGCCCCCAACTCAACTCAGATACGCAGTATTTT,CASSPQLNSDTQYF
TRBJ1-2,13,once,-,TRBV6-5,TGTGCCAGCAGATCACTCTCTAACTATGGCTACACCTTC,CASRSLSNYGYTF
TRBJ2-7,16,-,TRBD1,TRBV7-2,TGTGCCAGCAGCTTAGCGCCGGGGACAGGGGGCGACGAGCAGTACTTC,CASSLAPGTGGDEQYF
TRBJ2-2,16,-,TRBD2,TRBV5-1,TGCGCCAGCAGCTTGCCCCCCAGCGGGACCAGAGGGGAGCTGTTTTTT,CASSLPPSGTRGELFF
TRBJ2-5,14,-,-,TRBV12-1,TGTGCCAGCAGCTGGGGGACAGAACAAGAGACCCAGTACTTC,CASSWGTEQETQYF
TRBJ1-2,16,-,-,TRBV9,TGTGCCAGCACCCCTACCGGGGGGGCCCCTAACTATGGCTACACCTTC,CASTPTGGAPNYGYTF
TRBJ2-1,15,-,TRBD2,TRBV19,TGTGCCAGTAGTATCTACGGACTAGCAGTCAATGAGCAGTTCTTC,CASSIYGLAVNEQFF
TRBJ1-4,13,-,-,TRBV14,TGTGCCAGCAGCCAAGATGCCGAGGACGTACTGTTTTTT,CASSQDAEDVLFF
TRBJ2-1,13,-,-,TRBV19,TGTGCCAGTAGGGGGAGCGGGTACAATGAGCAGTTCTTC,CASRGSGYNEQFF
TRBJ2-4,12,-,-,TRBV2,TGTGCCAGCAAGGGTTGGGGAAACATTCAGTACTTC,CASKGWGNIQYF